A single T cell receptor beta chain is shown here with its context. TCRdb's copy holds only in-frame clones and misses some; the assay was immunoSEQ multiplex PCR. The repertoire holds about 61,000 clones, 88% seen once, with 1.5% to 2% in the top ten. The data derive from a study of T cell changes during pregnancy in multiple sclerosis. The specimen comprised peripheral blood, sampled in the first trimester of pregnancy. This clonotype was sampled from a female donor with multiple sclerosis, enrolled in a pregnancy study.

CDR3 in DNA: TGTGCCAGCAGTTGGGACTTTCACACCGGGGAGCTGTTTTTT. Residues: CASSWDFHTGELFF. This chain uses TRBV28 with TRBJ2-2, with D possibly matching TRBD2 (6 bases). Germline V gives CDR1 MDHEN, CDR2 SYDVKM. The CDR3 sequence is 14 residues long. Trimming took off 4 bases at V and 3 bases at J, with 9 bases between the two ends.